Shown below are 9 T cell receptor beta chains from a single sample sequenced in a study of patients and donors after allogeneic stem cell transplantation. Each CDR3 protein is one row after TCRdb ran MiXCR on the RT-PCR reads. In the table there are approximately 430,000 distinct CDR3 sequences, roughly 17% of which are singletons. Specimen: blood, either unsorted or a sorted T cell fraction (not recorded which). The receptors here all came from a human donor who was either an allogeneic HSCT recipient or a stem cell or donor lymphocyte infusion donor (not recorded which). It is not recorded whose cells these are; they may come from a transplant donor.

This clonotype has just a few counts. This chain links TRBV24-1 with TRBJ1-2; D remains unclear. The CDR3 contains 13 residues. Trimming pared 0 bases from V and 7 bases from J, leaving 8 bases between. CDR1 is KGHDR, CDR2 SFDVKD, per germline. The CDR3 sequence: CATSDLRGSGYTF. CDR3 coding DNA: TGTGCCACCAGTGATTTGCGGGGATCTGGCTACACCTTC.

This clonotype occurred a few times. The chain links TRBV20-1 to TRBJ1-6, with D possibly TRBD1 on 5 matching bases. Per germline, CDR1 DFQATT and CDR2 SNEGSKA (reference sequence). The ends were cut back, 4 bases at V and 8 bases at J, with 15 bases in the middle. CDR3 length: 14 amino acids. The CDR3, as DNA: TGCAGTGCTAACAGGCGGGGTCGGGATTCACCCCTCCACTTT. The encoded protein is CSANRRGRDSPLHF.

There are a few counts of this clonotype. CDR3 sequence: CASSHPRDRASPLHF. The CDR3 DNA sequence: TGTGCCAGCAGCCATCCCCGGGACAGGGCGTCACCCCTCCACTTT. The V gene is TRBV4-2, the J gene TRBJ1-6; 9 bases fit TRBD1. The CDR3 is made up of 15 amino acids. Germline CDR1 LGHNA, CDR2 YNFKEQ. V shed 3 bases, J shed 10 bases, and the junction held 7 bases outside the gene matches.

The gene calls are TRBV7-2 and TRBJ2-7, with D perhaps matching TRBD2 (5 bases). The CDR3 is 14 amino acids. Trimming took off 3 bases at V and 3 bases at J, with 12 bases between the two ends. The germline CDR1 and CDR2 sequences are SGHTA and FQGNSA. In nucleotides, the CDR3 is TGTGCCAGCAGCTTGTTTAGAGGGTACTACGAGCAGTACTTC. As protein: CASSLFRGYYEQYF. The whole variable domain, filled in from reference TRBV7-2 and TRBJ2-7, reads GAGVSQSPSNKVTEKGKDVELRCDPISGHTALYWYRQSLGQGLEFLIYFQGNSAPDKSGLPSDRFSAERTGGSVSTLTIQRTQQEDSAVYLCASSLFRGYYEQYFGPGTRLTVT.

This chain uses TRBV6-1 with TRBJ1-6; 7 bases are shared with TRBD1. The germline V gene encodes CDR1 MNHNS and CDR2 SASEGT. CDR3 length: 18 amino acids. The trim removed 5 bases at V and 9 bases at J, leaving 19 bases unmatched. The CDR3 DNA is TGTGCCAGCAGTCCGGACGGGGGACAGCTTACCCGTAGTTCACCCCTCCACTTT. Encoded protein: CASSPDGGQLTRSSPLHF.

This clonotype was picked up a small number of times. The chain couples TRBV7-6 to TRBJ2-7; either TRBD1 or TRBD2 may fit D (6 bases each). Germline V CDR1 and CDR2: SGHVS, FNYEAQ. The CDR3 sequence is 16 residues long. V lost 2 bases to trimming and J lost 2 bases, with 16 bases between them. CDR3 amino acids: CASSLKGRRGAYEQYF. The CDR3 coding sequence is TGTGCCAGCAGCTTAAAGGGACGAAGGGGGGCCTACGAGCAGTACTTC.

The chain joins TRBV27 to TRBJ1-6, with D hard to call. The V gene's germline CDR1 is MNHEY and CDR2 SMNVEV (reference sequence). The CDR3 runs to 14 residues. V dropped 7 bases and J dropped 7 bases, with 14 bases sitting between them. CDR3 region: CASNPALTNSPLHF. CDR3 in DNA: TGTGCCAGCAACCCGGCGTTAACCAATTCACCCCTCCACTTT.

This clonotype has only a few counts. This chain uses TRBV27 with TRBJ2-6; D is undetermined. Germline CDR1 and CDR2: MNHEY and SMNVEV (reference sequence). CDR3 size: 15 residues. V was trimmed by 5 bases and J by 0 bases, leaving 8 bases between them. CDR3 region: CASSPRDSGANVLTF. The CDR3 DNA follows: TGTGCCAGCAGTCCCCGCGACTCTGGGGCCAACGTCCTGACTTTC.

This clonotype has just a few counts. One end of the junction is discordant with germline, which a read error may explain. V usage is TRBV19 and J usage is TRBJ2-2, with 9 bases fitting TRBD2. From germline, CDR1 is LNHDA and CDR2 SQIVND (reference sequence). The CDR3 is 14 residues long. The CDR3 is CASRIAGAAGELFF. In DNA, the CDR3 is TGTGCCAGTAGGATAGCGGGAGCCGCCGGGGAGCTGTTTTTT.